Listed below are T cell receptor beta chains from one sample, sequenced in a study of T cell responses to AZD1222 COVID-19 vaccine. Some clones are missing from TCRdb's copy, which holds only in-frame ones; the method was immunoSEQ multiplex PCR. Seen here are about 150,000 clones, 75% to 95% observed once, and the top ten hold roughly 7.6%. The sequenced sample was peripheral blood, obtained 28 days after the second dose of the MenACWY control vaccine. These receptor sequences come from an adult who received the MenACWY meningococcal vaccine as a control. Both conserved end residues are part of each CDR3. D genes are given only for firm matches. Clone size is shown for a subset of rows, as once, few, many or a class of expanded clone.

>TRBD2|TRBJ2-1|.|TRBV7-2|15
TGTGCCAGCAGCTTAGTAGCGGGGGCCTACAATGAGCAGTTCTTC
CASSLVAGAYNEQFF
>.|TRBJ2-5|.|TRBV2|14
TGTGCCAGCAGTGAAGGAGGGGGGCAAGAGACCCAGTACTTC
CASSEGGGQETQYF
>.|TRBJ1-2|.|TRBV30|12
TGTGCCTGGGACAGAGGGGCCTATGGCTACACCTTC
CAWDRGAYGYTF
>TRBD2|TRBJ2-1|.|TRBV9|18
TGTGCCAGCAGCGTAGAACTAGCGGGGGGGTCAGCCTACAATGAGCAGTTCTTC
CASSVELAGGSAYNEQFF
>TRBD1|TRBJ2-2|.|TRBV7-2|17
TGTGCCACCATAACCGCCCGACAGGGTCGGAACACCGGGGAGCTGTTTTTT
CATITARQGRNTGELFF
>TRBD2|TRBJ2-1|.|TRBV7-3|16
TGTGCCAGCAGCTTAGACTCGAGCGGGAGTTACAATGAGCAGTTCTTC
CASSLDSSGSYNEQFF
>TRBD1|TRBJ2-7|.|TRBV5-3|15
TGTGCCAGAAGCGGAGGACAGGGCGATTCCTACGAGCAGTACTTC
CARSGGQGDSYEQYF
>.|TRBJ2-5|.|TRBV11-1|13
TGTGCCAGCAGCTTCCGGGACCAAGAGACCCAGTACTTC
CASSFRDQETQYF
>.|TRBJ2-5|.|TRBV19|11
TGTGCCAGTAGTACAGAGGGGGCCCAGTACTTC
CASSTEGAQYF
>.|TRBJ2-1|.|TRBV6-1|13
TGTGCCAGCAGTGAACAGGGCTACAATGAGCAGTTCTTC
CASSEQGYNEQFF
>.|TRBJ1-2|.|TRBV5-1|15
TGCGCCAGCAGCTTCGGAGGGGAGGCTAACTATGGCTACACCTTC
CASSFGGEANYGYTF
>.|TRBJ1-3|.|TRBV18|16
TGTGCCAGCTCACCGGTCCAGGATTACTCTGGAAACACCATATATTTT
CASSPVQDYSGNTIYF
>.|TRBJ1-2|.|TRBV4-3|14
TGCGCCAGCAGCCAAAGGGTAACTAACTATGGCTACACCTTC
CASSQRVTNYGYTF
>TRBD1|TRBJ1-1|.|TRBV24-1|16
TGTGCCACCAGTGATCCTGGGACAGGGGGGGGCACTGAAGCTTTCTTT
CATSDPGTGGGTEAFF
>.|TRBJ1-5|.|TRBV19|15
TGTGCCAGTAGTATGGCAGATTATAGCAATCAGCCCCAGCATTTT
CASSMADYSNQPQHF
>.|TRBJ2-7|.|TRBV14|14
TGTGCCAGCAGCCAAGATTACAGAACCCTTGAGCAGTACTTC
CASSQDYRTLEQYF
>.|TRBJ2-2|.|TRBV15|13
TGTGCCACCAGCAGAGATTTAGGCGGGGAGCTGTTTTTT
CATSRDLGGELFF
>.|TRBJ1-3|.|TRBV5-5|15
TGTGCCAGCAGCTTGACGGATTTGTCTGGAAACACCATATATTTT
CASSLTDLSGNTIYF
>TRBD1|TRBJ2-1|once|TRBV29-1|14
TGCAGCGTTGGCCTCGGACAGGGTCTCAATGAGCAGTTCTTC
CSVGLGQGLNEQFF
>.|TRBJ2-3|.|TRBV27|16
TGTGCCAGCAGTTCACTGACAGGCCTAAGCACAGATACGCAGTATTTT
CASSSLTGLSTDTQYF
>TRBD1|TRBJ2-3|.|TRBV18|18
TGTGCCAGCTCACCTTATCTGAGGGAGACAGGGAGCACAGATACGCAGTATTTT
CASSPYLRETGSTDTQYF
>TRBD1|TRBJ2-7|.|TRBV7-9|12
TGTGCCAGCAGCTGGGACAGCTACGAGCAGTACTTC
CASSWDSYEQYF
>.|TRBJ2-1|.|TRBV5-1|14
TGCGCCAGCAGCTTGGTGCTAGCGAGGAATGAGCAGTTCTTC
CASSLVLARNEQFF
>.|TRBJ1-2|.|TRBV19|14
TGTGCCAGTAGTATAAAGGCCACGAACTATGGCTACACCTTC
CASSIKATNYGYTF
>.|TRBJ2-2|.|TRBV7-2|16
TGTGCCAGCAGGACAACAGGACAGATGAACACCGGGGAGCTGTTTTTT
CASRTTGQMNTGELFF
>TRBD1|TRBJ1-2|.|TRBV14|15
TGTGCCAGCAGCCACCCGGGACAGGGAGTCTATGGCTACACCTTC
CASSHPGQGVYGYTF
>.|TRBJ2-2|.|TRBV5-1|13
TGCGCCAGCAGCGCAACAGGGACCGGGGAGCTGTTTTTT
CASSATGTGELFF
>.|TRBJ2-2|.|TRBV2|15
TGTGCCAGCAGTGTAGTTCAGGGGATCACCGGGGAGCTGTTTTTT
CASSVVQGITGELFF
>TRBD1|TRBJ1-5|.|TRBV6-6|14
TGTGCCAGCACTGGTACAGGGGGGCATCAGCCCCAGCATTTT
CASTGTGGHQPQHF
>.|TRBJ2-1|.|TRBV6-5|12
TGTGCCAGCAGAGTTTTAGGGGGTGAGCAGTTCTTC
CASRVLGGEQFF
>.|TRBJ1-4|.|TRBV5-1|14
TGCGCCAGCAGCCAGACCCCGGGATCGGAAAAACTGTTTTTT
CASSQTPGSEKLFF
>.|TRBJ1-5|.|TRBV21-1|14
TGTGCCAGCAGCCGGCGAGGGAGCAATCAGCCCCAGCATTTT
CASSRRGSNQPQHF
>.|TRBJ2-6|.|TRBV7-2|15
TGTGCCAGCAGCGCGTCAGGGGAGAGGGCCAACGTCCTGACTTTC
CASSASGERANVLTF
>TRBD2|TRBJ2-7|.|TRBV14|15
TGTGCCAGCAGTCCCCGACTAGCAGGGACCTACGAGCAGTACTTC
CASSPRLAGTYEQYF
>.|TRBJ2-1|.|TRBV19|16
TGTGCCAGTAGCACGGGCGGGCTACAGGTGAATAATGAGCAGTTCTTC
CASSTGGLQVNNEQFF
>TRBD1|TRBJ1-1|.|TRBV30|13
TGTGCCCGAGACAGGGTATTGGGCACTGAAGCTTTCTTT
CARDRVLGTEAFF
>TRBD1|TRBJ1-6|.|TRBV7-9|15
TGTGCCAGCAGCTCCCCGGGACAGGGTACTTCACCCCTCCACTTT
CASSSPGQGTSPLHF
>TRBD1|TRBJ2-2|once|TRBV5-1|16
TGCGCCAGCAGCTTAAGACAGGGGGCGCTTGGCGGGGAGCTGTTTTTT
CASSLRQGALGGELFF
>TRBD1|TRBJ2-7|.|TRBV18|16
TGTGCCAGCTCACCTTACCCACACAGGGGTGGTGACGAGCAGTACTTC
CASSPYPHRGGDEQYF
>TRBD2|TRBJ2-1|.|TRBV9|15
TGTGCCAGCAGCCGGACTAGCGGGAGGGACAATGAGCAGTTCTTC
CASSRTSGRDNEQFF
>.|TRBJ1-1|.|TRBV7-9|14
TGTGCCAGCAGCTTTAGTTATGAAGGCACTGAAGCTTTCTTT
CASSFSYEGTEAFF
>TRBD1|TRBJ1-5|.|TRBV18|14
TGTGCCAGCTCACTGACAGGGGCGCTTCAGCCCCAGCATTTT
CASSLTGALQPQHF
>.|TRBJ1-4|.|TRBV28|14
TGTGCCAGCAGTCCCCCCCGGGGCCATGAAAAACTGTTTTTT
CASSPPRGHEKLFF